This T cell receptor beta chain was found in a study of CXCR3-negative and CXCR3-positive naive CD8 T cells. 5' RACE that incorporated UMI labels was used to prepare the TRB cDNA libraries. For each CDR3 protein, TCRdb gives one entry from its re-call of the 5' RACE reads, without DNA. Recorded for this sample: tens of thousands of distinct CDR3 sequences. Study outcomes and limitations: In naive cells, CXCR3-negative and CXCR3-positive subsets had similar TRBV-TRBJ usage; memory cells differed. Hydrophobicity was higher for TRB CDR3s found in CXCR3-positive naive cells than in CXCR3-negative naive cells. Surface CD5 matched across naive subsets, and TRB CDR3 properties served to infer TCR strength.

On this clonotype: Antigen: not known.

CD45RO-CCR7+CD27+CD95- characterized naive CD8+ T cells. Germline V gene lookup returns CDR1 SGHDN and CDR2 FVKESK. CDR3 length: 15 amino acids. Sequencing used naive CXCR3+ CD8+ T cells from blood. The sample's subset: CD45RO-CCR7+CD27+CD95- naive CD8+ T cells expressing CXCR3 (TNR3+). V is TRBV14 and J is TRBJ1-5; TCRdb indicates TRBD1, and absent DNA this call remains unverified. The clonotype comes from a human donor in good health. Some clones in this sample may be carry-over from other donors' samples. This CDR3 reads CASSQGGGAGQPQHF.